Presented here are 13 T cell receptor beta chains from one specimen sequenced in a study of radiotherapy plus CTLA-4 blockade in lung cancer. Assay used: immunoSEQ multiplex PCR; TCRdb lists only in-frame clones, some missing. The sample includes around 42,000 clones, more than 60% of them seen just once. The sequenced sample was peripheral blood, obtained from a patient treated with radiotherapy plus ipilimumab. The receptors stem from a human donor with non-small cell lung cancer who had a partial response to radiotherapy plus ipilimumab.

This clone has just one count. CDR3 DNA: TGCGCCAGCAGCCCTGGAGGACTCTGGTACTTC. Encoded protein: CASSPGGLWYF. This chain links TRBV5-1 with TRBJ2-4; possible D gene TRBD2, 5 bases. The length of the CDR3 is 11 residues. Germline V gene sequence: CDR1 SGHRS, CDR2 YFSETQ. V lost 4 bases, J lost 15 bases, and 14 bases lay in between. Full variable domain (remainder filled in from reference TRBV5-1 and TRBJ2-4): KAGVTQTPRYLIKTRGQQVTLSCSPISGHRSVSWYQQTPGQGLQFLFEYFSETQRNKGNFPGRFSGRQFSNSRSEMNVSTLELGDSALYLCASSPGGLWYFGAGTRLSVL.

This rearrangement joins TRBV9 to TRBJ2-1; 10 positions match TRBD2. CDR1 SGDLS and CDR2 YYNGEE come from the germline V gene. The CDR3 is 15 residues long. With V trimmed by 3 bases and J by 2 bases, 2 bases remained unmatched. The CDR3 reads CASSETSGPYNEQFF. CDR3 in DNA: TGTGCCAGCAGCGAGACTAGCGGGCCCTACAATGAGCAGTTCTTC.

The V call is TRBV19, the J call TRBJ2-2; a weak D match, TRBD1 (6 bases). This CDR3 spans 15 amino acids. Per germline, CDR1 LNHDA and CDR2 SQIVND (reference sequence). V was cut by 5 bases and J by 5 bases, with 15 bases left in between. For the CDR3, the DNA is TGTGCCAGTAGTTGGACAGCAAGTGTTACCGGGGAGCTGTTTTTT. Protein product: CASSWTASVTGELFF.

The chain uses TRBV28 and TRBJ1-2; the D is unclear. The germline gives CDR1 MDHEN, CDR2 SYDVKM. Trimming removed 2 bases from V and 2 bases from J, with 9 bases in between. This CDR3 is built from 14 residues. CDR3 loop: CASSLEESNYGYTF. CDR3 coding DNA: TGTGCCAGCAGTTTAGAGGAGTCCAACTATGGCTACACCTTC.

The V gene is TRBV7-3, the J gene TRBJ1-1; tentative D call: TRBD1 (6 bases). The ends were cut back, 2 bases at V and 5 bases at J, with 9 bases in the middle. Germline loops: CDR1 SGHTA, CDR2 FQGTGA. The CDR3 extends over 13 amino acids. The CDR3 loop is CASSLVRGTEAFF. CDR3 bases: TGTGCCAGCAGCTTAGTGAGGGGGACTGAAGCTTTCTTT.

The chain combines TRBV6-1 with TRBJ1-1; D not certain. The V and J ends lost 5 bases and 2 bases respectively, with 9 bases between them. The CDR3 is 13 amino acids. Germline V gene lookup returns CDR1 MNHNS and CDR2 SASEGT. As DNA, the CDR3 is TGTGCCAGCAGTACCCTTACAAACACTGAAGCTTTCTTT. Encoded protein: CASSTLTNTEAFF.

V usage is TRBV27 and J usage is TRBJ1-5, with TRBD1 matching over 8 bases. Trimming took 5 bases from V and 4 from J; bases not matched to a gene: 10. This CDR3 region has 16 residues. Per the germline V gene, CDR1 is MNHEY and CDR2 is SMNVEV (reference sequence). The CDR3 spells CASSLAGQGPNQPQHF. The CDR3 DNA is TGTGCCAGCAGTCTCGCCGGACAGGGACCTAATCAGCCCCAGCATTTT.

The chain recombines TRBV2 with TRBJ2-3; D possibly corresponds to TRBD2 (6 bases). With 7 bases removed from V and 0 bases from J, the gap between germline ends came to 11 bases. The germline V gene encodes CDR1 SNHLY and CDR2 FYNNEI. The CDR3 length is 14 residues. CDR3 loop: CASNPGLSTDTQYF. Here the CDR3 DNA reads TGTGCCAGCAATCCGGGACTTAGCACAGATACGCAGTATTTT.

The rearrangement uses TRBV11-2 and TRBJ2-2; 7 bases agree with TRBD1. Germline CDR1 reads SGHAT; CDR2 reads FQNNGV. J gave up 1 base and V 5 bases, and 7 bases lay outside the gene matches. The CDR3 covers 16 residues. In nucleotides, the CDR3 is TGTGCCAGCAGCCCAGGCTCAGGGGGGAACACCGGGGAGCTGTTTTTT. This codes for CASSPGSGGNTGELFF.

This chain links TRBV2 with TRBJ1-2; 8 bases are a match to TRBD1. Germline CDR1 and CDR2: SNHLY and FYNNEI. The CDR3 is made up of 17 amino acids. Trimming took 4 bases from V and 0 from J; bases not matched to a gene: 10. The CDR3 loop is CASSVRGLIRANYGYTF. The DNA for the CDR3 is TGTGCCAGCAGTGTCAGGGGGCTTATTCGGGCTAACTATGGCTACACCTTC.

This chain uses TRBV18 with TRBJ2-5, with D perhaps matching TRBD2 (6 bases). V lost 3 bases and J lost 0, with 14 bases in between. The CDR3 contains 16 residues. Per germline, CDR1 KGHSH and CDR2 LQKENI. The CDR3 nucleotides read TGTGCCAGCTCACCCTCACTAGCATTGTACCAAGAGACCCAGTACTTC. Amino acids: CASSPSLALYQETQYF. The full variable domain, its missing parts supplied by reference TRBV18 and TRBJ2-5, is NAGVMQNPRHLVRRRGQEARLRCSPMKGHSHVYWYRQLPEEGLKFMVYLQKENIIDESGMPKERFSAEFPKEGPSILRIQQVVRGDSAAYFCASSPSLALYQETQYFGPGTRLLVL.

The genes are TRBV9 and TRBJ1-2, with 7 bases fitting TRBD1. Germline V CDR1 and CDR2: SGDLS, YYNGEE. The J segment lost 3 bases and the V segment lost 0 bases, leaving 5 bases of the junction unmatched. The CDR3 runs 15 residues. DNA of the CDR3: TGTGCCAGCAGCGTAGCTCAGGGGGGCTACTATGGCTACACCTTC. This gives the protein CASSVAQGGYYGYTF.

The chain is built from TRBV7-8 and TRBJ1-6; 11 nucleotides match TRBD1. This CDR3 is built from 14 residues. With V trimmed by 4 bases and J by 10 bases, 3 bases remained unmatched. CDR1 and CDR2 from the germline V gene are SGHVS and FQNEAQ. The CDR3 DNA follows: TGTGCCAGCAGCTCGGGACAGGGGGAATCACCCCTCCACTTT. Translated: CASSSGQGESPLHF.